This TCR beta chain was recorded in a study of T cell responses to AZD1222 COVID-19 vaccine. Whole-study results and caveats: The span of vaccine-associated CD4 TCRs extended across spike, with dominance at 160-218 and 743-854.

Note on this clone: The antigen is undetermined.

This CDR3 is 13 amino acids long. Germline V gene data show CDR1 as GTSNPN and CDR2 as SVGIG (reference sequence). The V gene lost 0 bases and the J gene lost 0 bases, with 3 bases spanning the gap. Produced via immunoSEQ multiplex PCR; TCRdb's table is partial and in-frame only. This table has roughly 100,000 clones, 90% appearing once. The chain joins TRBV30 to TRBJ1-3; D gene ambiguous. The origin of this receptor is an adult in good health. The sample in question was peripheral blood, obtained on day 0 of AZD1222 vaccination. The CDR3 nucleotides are TGTGCCTGGAGTGTAAACTCTGGAAACACCATATATTTT. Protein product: CAWSVNSGNTIYF.